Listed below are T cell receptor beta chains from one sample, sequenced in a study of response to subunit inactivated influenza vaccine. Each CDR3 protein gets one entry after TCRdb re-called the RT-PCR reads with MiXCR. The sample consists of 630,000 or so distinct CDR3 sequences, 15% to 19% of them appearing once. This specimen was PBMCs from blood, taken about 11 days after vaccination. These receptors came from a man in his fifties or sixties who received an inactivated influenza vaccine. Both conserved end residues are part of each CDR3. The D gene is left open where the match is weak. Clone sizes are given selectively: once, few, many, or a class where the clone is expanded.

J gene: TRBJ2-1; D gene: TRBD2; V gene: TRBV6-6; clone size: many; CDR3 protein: CASSNLAGNEQFF; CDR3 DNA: TGTGCCAGCAGTAATCTAGCGGGGAATGAGCAGTTCTTC
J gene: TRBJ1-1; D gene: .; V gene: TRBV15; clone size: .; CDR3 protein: CATSRKMNTEAFF; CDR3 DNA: TGTGCCACCAGCCGGAAGATGAACACTGAAGCTTTCTTT
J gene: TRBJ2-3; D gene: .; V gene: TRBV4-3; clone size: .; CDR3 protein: CASSPSYTDTQYF; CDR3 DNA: TGCGCCAGCAGCCCCTCCTACACAGATACGCAGTATTTT
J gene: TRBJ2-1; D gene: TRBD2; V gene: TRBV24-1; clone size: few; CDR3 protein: CATSDQGTSGSNEQFF; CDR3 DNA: TGTGCCACCAGTGACCAAGGGACTAGCGGGAGTAATGAGCAGTTCTTC
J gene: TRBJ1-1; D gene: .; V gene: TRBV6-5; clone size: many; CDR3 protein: CASSSRGDTEAFF; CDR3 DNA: TGTGCCAGCAGTTCCAGGGGAGACACTGAAGCTTTCTTT
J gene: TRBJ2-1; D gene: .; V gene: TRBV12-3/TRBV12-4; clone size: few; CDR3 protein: CASGPGPNTYNEQFF; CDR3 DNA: TGTGCCAGCGGACCGGGACCCAACACCTACAATGAGCAGTTCTTC
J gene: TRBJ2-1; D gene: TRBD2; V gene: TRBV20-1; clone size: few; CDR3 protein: CCARDLTSGSSYNEQFF; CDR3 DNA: TGCTGTGCTAGAGATCTGACTAGCGGAAGCTCCTACAATGAGCAGTTCTTC
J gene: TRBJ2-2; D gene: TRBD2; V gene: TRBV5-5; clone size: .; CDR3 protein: CASSGGLAGGIGELFF; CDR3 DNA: TGTGCCAGCAGCGGCGGACTAGCGGGGGGGATCGGGGAGCTGTTTTTT
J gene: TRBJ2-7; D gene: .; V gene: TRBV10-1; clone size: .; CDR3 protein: CASSDLGPRRYEQYF; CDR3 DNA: TGCGCCAGCAGTGATCTGGGCCCTAGAAGGTACGAGCAGTACTTC
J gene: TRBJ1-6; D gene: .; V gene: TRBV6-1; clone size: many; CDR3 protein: CASSPPKNYNSPLHF; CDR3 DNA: TGTGCCAGCAGTCCACCGAAGAACTATAATTCACCCCTCCACTTT
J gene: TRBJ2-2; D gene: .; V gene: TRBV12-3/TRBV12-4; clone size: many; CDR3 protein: CASTRAGELFF; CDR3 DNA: TGTGCCAGCACGCGGGCCGGGGAGCTGTTTTTT
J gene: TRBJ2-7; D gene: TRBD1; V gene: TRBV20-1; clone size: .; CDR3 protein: CSAPTGGTGGEQYF; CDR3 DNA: TGCAGTGCCCCGACCGGGGGGACAGGGGGCGAGCAGTACTTC
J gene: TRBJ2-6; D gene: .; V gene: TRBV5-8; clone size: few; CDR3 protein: CASSLGYGSGANVLTF; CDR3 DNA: TGTGCCAGCAGCTTGGGGTACGGCTCTGGGGCCAACGTCCTGACTTTC
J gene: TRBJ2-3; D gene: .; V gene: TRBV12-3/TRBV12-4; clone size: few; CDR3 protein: CASLRGSTDTQYF; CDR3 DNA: TGTGCCAGCTTACGGGGGAGCACAGATACGCAGTATTTT
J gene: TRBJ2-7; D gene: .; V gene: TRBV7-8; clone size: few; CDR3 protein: CASSLPGPSLVRQYF; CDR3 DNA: TGTGCCAGCAGCTTACCGGGACCCTCGCTTGTCAGGCAGTACTTC
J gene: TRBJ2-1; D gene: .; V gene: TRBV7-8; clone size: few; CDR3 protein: CASSVTEGEQFF; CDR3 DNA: TGTGCCAGCAGCGTTACTGAGGGTGAGCAGTTCTTC
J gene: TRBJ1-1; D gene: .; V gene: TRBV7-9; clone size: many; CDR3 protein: CASSLGGTVNTEAFF; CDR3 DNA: TGTGCCAGCAGCTTAGGAGGGACGGTGAACACTGAAGCTTTCTTT
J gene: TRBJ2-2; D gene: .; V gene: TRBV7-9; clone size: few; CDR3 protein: CASSLASGPGELFF; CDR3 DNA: TGTGCCAGCAGCTTAGCGTCAGGTCCCGGGGAGCTGTTTTTT
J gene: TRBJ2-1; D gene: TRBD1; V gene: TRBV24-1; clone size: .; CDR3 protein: CATSEAGTGRMNEQFF; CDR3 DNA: TGTGCCACCAGTGAAGCCGGGACAGGGCGAATGAATGAGCAGTTCTTC
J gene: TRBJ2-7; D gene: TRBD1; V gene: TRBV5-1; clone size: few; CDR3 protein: CASSFLRGQYEQYF; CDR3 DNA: TGCGCCAGCAGCTTTCTCAGGGGGCAATACGAGCAGTACTTC
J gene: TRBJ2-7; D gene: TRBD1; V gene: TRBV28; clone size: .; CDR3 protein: CASSPTNDGTGLYEQYF; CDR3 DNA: TGTGCCAGCAGTCCAACTAATGACGGGACAGGCCTTTACGAGCAGTACTTC
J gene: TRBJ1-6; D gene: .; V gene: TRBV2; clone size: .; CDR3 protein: CASSVSPPSGSPLHF; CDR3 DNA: TGTGCCAGCAGTGTCTCGCCTCCCAGCGGTTCACCCCTCCACTTT
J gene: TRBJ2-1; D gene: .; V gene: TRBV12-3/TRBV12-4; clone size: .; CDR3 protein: CDSSPRWQDNEQFF; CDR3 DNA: TGTGACAGCAGTCCTCGGTGGCAGGACAATGAGCAGTTCTTC
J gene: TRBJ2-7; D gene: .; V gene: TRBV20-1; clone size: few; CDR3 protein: CSARDLVGRPGGDEQYF; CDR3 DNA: TGCAGTGCTAGAGACCTAGTGGGGCGGCCCGGGGGCGACGAGCAGTACTTC
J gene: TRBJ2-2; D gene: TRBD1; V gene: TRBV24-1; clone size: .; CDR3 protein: CATSDLPGQGGWTGELFF; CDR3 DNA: TGTGCCACCAGTGATTTACCCGGACAGGGGGGGTGGACCGGGGAGCTGTTTTTT
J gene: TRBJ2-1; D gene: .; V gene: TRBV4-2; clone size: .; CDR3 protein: CASSQGSGEQFF; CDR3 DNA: TGTGCCAGCAGCCAGGGCAGCGGTGAGCAGTTCTTC
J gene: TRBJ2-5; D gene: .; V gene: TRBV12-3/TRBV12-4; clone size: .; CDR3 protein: CASRTGTLQETQYF; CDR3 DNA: TGTGCCAGCAGAACCGGGACGCTCCAAGAGACCCAGTACTTC
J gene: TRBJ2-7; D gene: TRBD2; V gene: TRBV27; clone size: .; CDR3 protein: CASSRGGIYEQYF; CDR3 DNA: TGTGCCAGCAGTCGGGGGGGGATTTACGAGCAGTACTTC
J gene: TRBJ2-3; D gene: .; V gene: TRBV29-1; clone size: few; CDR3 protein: CSVLSGVFGSTDTQYF; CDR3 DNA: TGCAGCGTTCTCTCCGGGGTTTTTGGTAGCACAGATACGCAGTATTTT
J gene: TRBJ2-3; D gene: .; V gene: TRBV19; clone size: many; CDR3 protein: CASSWQAISTDTQYF; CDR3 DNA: TGTGCCAGTAGTTGGCAGGCCATTAGCACAGATACGCAGTATTTT
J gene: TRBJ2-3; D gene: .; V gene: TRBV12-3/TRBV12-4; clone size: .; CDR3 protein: CASTAHSAARTDTQYF; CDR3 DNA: TGTGCCAGCACCGCACACTCGGCAGCCCGCACAGATACGCAGTATTTT
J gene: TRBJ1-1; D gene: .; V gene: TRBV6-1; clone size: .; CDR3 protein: CASIPGLALEGTEAFF; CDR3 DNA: TGTGCCAGCATCCCCGGACTCGCCCTCGAGGGGACTGAAGCTTTCTTT
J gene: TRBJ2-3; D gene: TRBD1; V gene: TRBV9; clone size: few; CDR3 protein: CASSVGTDTDTQYF; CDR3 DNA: TGTGCCAGCAGCGTCGGGACAGATACAGATACGCAGTATTTT
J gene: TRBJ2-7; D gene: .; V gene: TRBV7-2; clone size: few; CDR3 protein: CASSLMWGYEQYF; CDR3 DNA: TGTGCCAGCAGCTTAATGTGGGGGTACGAGCAGTACTTC
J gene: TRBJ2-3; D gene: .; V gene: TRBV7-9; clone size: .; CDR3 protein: CASSLGPQLHPYTQYF; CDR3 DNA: TGTGCCAGCAGCTTAGGGCCCCAGCTCCACCCCTATACGCAGTATTTT
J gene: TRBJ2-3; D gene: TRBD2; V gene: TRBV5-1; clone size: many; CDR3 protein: CASSGGLAGGTDTQYF; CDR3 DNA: TGCGCCAGCAGCGGAGGACTAGCGGGGGGGACAGATACGCAGTATTTT
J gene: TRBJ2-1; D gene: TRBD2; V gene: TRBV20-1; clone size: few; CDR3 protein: CSAEGLAANNEQFF; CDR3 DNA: TGCAGTGCTGAGGGACTAGCGGCCAACAATGAGCAGTTCTTC
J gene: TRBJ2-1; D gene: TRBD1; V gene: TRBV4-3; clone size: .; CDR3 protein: CASSQDGTGNWNEQFF; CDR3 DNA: TGCGCCAGCAGCCAAGACGGGACAGGGAATTGGAATGAGCAGTTCTTC
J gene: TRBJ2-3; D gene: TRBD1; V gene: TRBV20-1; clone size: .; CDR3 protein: CSARITGDRTDTQYF; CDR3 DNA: TGCAGTGCTAGAATCACAGGGGATCGCACAGATACGCAGTATTTT
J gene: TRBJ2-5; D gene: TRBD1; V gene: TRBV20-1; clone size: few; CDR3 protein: CSARFGTGEGGETQYF; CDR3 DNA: TGCAGTGCTAGATTCGGGACAGGGGAGGGAGGAGAGACCCAGTACTTC
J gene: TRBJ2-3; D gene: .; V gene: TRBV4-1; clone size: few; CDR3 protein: CASSQVGQSTDTQYF; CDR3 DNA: TGCGCCAGCAGCCAAGTTGGGCAGTCCACAGATACGCAGTATTTT
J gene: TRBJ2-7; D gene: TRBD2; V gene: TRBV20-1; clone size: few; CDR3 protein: CSASPETSGYEQYF; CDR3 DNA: TGCAGTGCTAGCCCGGAGACTAGCGGCTACGAGCAGTACTTC
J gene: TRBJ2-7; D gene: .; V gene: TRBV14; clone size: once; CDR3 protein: CASSQSKGPRGSYEQYF; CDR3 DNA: TGTGCCAGCAGCCAATCCAAAGGCCCCAGGGGCTCCTACGAGCAGTACTTC
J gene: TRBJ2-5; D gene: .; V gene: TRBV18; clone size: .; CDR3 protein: CASSPKLQETQYF; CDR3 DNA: TGTGCCAGCTCACCCAAGCTTCAAGAGACCCAGTACTTC
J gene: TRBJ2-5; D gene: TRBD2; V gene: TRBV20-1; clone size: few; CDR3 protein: CSVPSGSGETQYF; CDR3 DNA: TGCAGTGTTCCTAGCGGGAGTGGAGAGACCCAGTACTTC
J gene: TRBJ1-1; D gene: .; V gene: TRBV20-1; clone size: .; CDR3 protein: CSASGTVNTEAFF; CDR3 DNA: TGCAGTGCGAGTGGGACGGTGAACACTGAAGCTTTCTTT
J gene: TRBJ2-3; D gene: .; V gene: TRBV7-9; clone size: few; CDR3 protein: CASSPTGVFADTQYF; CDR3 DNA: TGTGCCAGCAGCCCGACAGGAGTATTTGCAGATACGCAGTATTTT
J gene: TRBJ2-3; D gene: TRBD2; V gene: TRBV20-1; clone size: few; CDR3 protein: CSANSGTTNTDTQYF; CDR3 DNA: TGCAGTGCAAATTCCGGGACTACAAACACAGATACGCAGTATTTT
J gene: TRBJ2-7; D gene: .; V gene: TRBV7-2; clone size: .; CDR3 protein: CASSLKPRSLGAGEQYF; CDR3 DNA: TGTGCCAGCAGCTTAAAGCCCCGCTCCCTAGGGGCCGGTGAGCAGTACTTC
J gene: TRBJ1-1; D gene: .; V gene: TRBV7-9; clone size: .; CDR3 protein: CASSLVFASNTEAFF; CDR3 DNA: TGTGCCAGCAGCTTAGTTTTCGCGTCTAACACTGAAGCTTTCTTT